A selection of T cell receptor beta chains follows, all from one sample in a study of T cell responses to AZD1222 COVID-19 vaccine. Clones were sequenced by immunoSEQ multiplex PCR, and TCRdb holds only the in-frame ones, with some missing. This table holds some 130,000 clones, 90% found once. Material: peripheral blood, obtained on day 0 of AZD1222 vaccination. The receptors were sampled from an adult in good health. Both conserved end residues are part of each CDR3. The D gene is left open where the match is weak. Only some rows state a clone size, as once, few, many or a class for expanded clones.

clone size | J gene | D gene | V gene | CDR3 DNA | CDR3 protein
. | TRBJ2-7 | TRBD1 | TRBV6-2/TRBV6-3 | TGTGCCAGCAGTCATTACCCGGACAGGGACATCGACGAGCAGTACTTC | CASSHYPDRDIDEQYF
. | TRBJ1-1 | TRBD1 | TRBV20-1 | TGCAGTGCTATTGACAGGGGGCACGGGAACACTGAAGCTTTCTTT | CSAIDRGHGNTEAFF
few | TRBJ2-4 | TRBD1 | TRBV18 | TGTGCCAGCTCACCATTACTCCGGGACAGGAAACTCCAACTGGACATTCAGTACTTC | CASSPLLRDRKLQLDIQYF
. | TRBJ1-3 | . | TRBV29-1 | TGCAGCGTTGTTTGGGGCAGCTCTGGAAACACCATATATTTT | CSVVWGSSGNTIYF
. | TRBJ1-1 | . | TRBV2 | TGTGCCAGCAGTGAATATGGCGTGCCCCCACTGAACACTGAAGCTTTCTTT | CASSEYGVPPLNTEAFF
. | TRBJ2-5 | . | TRBV28 | TGTGCCAGCAGCCCGTTCCAGGGGGGGGAGACCCAGTACTTC | CASSPFQGGETQYF
. | TRBJ1-5 | TRBD1 | TRBV27 | TGTGCCAGCAGATTACACAAGGACAGGGGGATTCAGCCCCAGCATTTT | CASRLHKDRGIQPQHF
once | TRBJ2-5 | TRBD1 | TRBV19 | TGTGCCAGTAGTCCAAGGACAGGGGCCATGCAAGAGACCCAGTACTTC | CASSPRTGAMQETQYF
. | TRBJ2-2 | . | TRBV7-2 | TGTGCCAGCAGCTTAGTAGCGGACACCGGGGAGCTGTTTTTT | CASSLVADTGELFF
. | TRBJ1-1 | . | TRBV4-1 | TGCGCCAGCAGCCAAGACGGCAGGAACACTGAAGCTTTCTTT | CASSQDGRNTEAFF
. | TRBJ1-6 | . | TRBV2 | TGTGCCAGCAGTGCCCCGGCGGGTTCGTTTTCACCCCTCCACTTT | CASSAPAGSFSPLHF
. | TRBJ1-4 | . | TRBV9 | TGTGCCAGCAGCGGAACAGGGATGGAACTGTTTTTT | CASSGTGMELFF
. | TRBJ1-6 | . | TRBV3-1/TRBV3-2 | TGTGCCAGCAGCCAAGTAGGGGGGGCTCTCTATAATTCACCCCTCCACTTT | CASSQVGGALYNSPLHF
. | TRBJ2-1 | TRBD1 | TRBV6-5 | TGTGCCAGTGACAGGGGAATTTCCTACAATGAGCAGTTCTTC | CASDRGISYNEQFF
. | TRBJ2-2 | TRBD2 | TRBV3-1/TRBV3-2 | TGTGCCAGCAGCCTAGCGGGGGGGAACACCGGGGAGCTGTTTTTT | CASSLAGGNTGELFF
. | TRBJ2-6 | TRBD1 | TRBV25-1 | TGTGCCAGTTCCGGGACAGGGGTGTGGGGGGCCAACGTCCTGACTTTC | CASSGTGVWGANVLTF
. | TRBJ2-1 | . | TRBV19 | TGTGCCAGTAGCTCCGGGGAGCTATCCTACAATGAGCAGTTCTTC | CASSSGELSYNEQFF
. | TRBJ1-2 | TRBD1 | TRBV30 | TGTGCCGGTGGGGTAAGGGGGCATGGCTACACCTTC | CAGGVRGHGYTF
. | TRBJ2-7 | TRBD2 | TRBV5-1 | TGCGCCAGCAGCGCGGCCGGGACTAGCGGGGGGCCGAGGGACGAGCAGTACTTC | CASSAAGTSGGPRDEQYF
. | TRBJ1-2 | . | TRBV16 | TGTGCCAGCAGCCAAGATAGTCGATCGGGCGGCTACACCTTC | CASSQDSRSGGYTF
once | TRBJ2-7 | . | TRBV30 | TGTGCCTGGAGTGTATCGGCTAGCCGGTACGAGCAGTACTTC | CAWSVSASRYEQYF
. | TRBJ2-3 | . | TRBV3-1/TRBV3-2 | TGTGCCAGCAGCCCCCAGGGGACTAGCACAGATACGCAGTATTTT | CASSPQGTSTDTQYF
. | TRBJ1-2 | TRBD1 | TRBV11-2 | TGTGCCAGCAGCCCTACAGGGGGCGGGGGCTATGGCTACACCTTC | CASSPTGGGGYGYTF
. | TRBJ1-2 | . | TRBV5-1 | TGCGCCAGCAGCTTGGAAGGGCGCGGGGGCTATGGCTACACCTTC | CASSLEGRGGYGYTF
. | TRBJ2-3 | . | TRBV7-3 | TGTGCCAGCAGCTTGGGACTTACAGATACGCAGTATTTT | CASSLGLTDTQYF
. | TRBJ2-1 | TRBD2 | TRBV28 | TGTGCCAGCAGTTTCGGGGCTAGCGGGAGCAAAATAGACTACAATGAGCAGTTCTTC | CASSFGASGSKIDYNEQFF
. | TRBJ2-5 | . | TRBV11-1 | TGTGCCAGCAGCTTATGGGGTGAAGGGCCCAAAGAGACCCAGTACTTC | CASSLWGEGPKETQYF
. | TRBJ1-1 | TRBD1 | TRBV6-5 | TGTGCCAGCAGGGCACAGGGGGACACTGAAGCTTTCTTT | CASRAQGDTEAFF
once | TRBJ1-1 | . | TRBV19 | TGTGCCAGTATCTCGGGGCGGCGATACACTGAAGCTTTCTTT | CASISGRRYTEAFF
. | TRBJ2-5 | . | TRBV3-1/TRBV3-2 | TGTGCCAGCAGCCTCTTGACTACCGAAGGGGAGACCCAGTACTTC | CASSLLTTEGETQYF
. | TRBJ2-7 | . | TRBV7-9 | TGTGCCAGCAGCTTCCGGAGGGCCAGGAACGAGCAGTACTTC | CASSFRRARNEQYF
. | TRBJ2-1 | TRBD2 | TRBV4-2 | TGTGCCAGCAGCCAAGATAGGGCCAGGCGGGAGGGATTTTGGGATGAGCAGTTCTTC | CASSQDRARREGFWDEQFF
. | TRBJ1-5 | . | TRBV2 | TGTGCCAGCCTGGGGGGTGAGTATCAGCCCCAGCATTTT | CASLGGEYQPQHF
. | TRBJ2-1 | . | TRBV12-5 | TGTGCTAGTGGTTTACTTGTAGGGGGCTCCTACAATGAGCAGTTCTTC | CASGLLVGGSYNEQFF
few | TRBJ2-7 | . | TRBV6-5 | TGTGCCAGCAGTTACTCGACAGGTTCTAACGAGCAGTACTTC | CASSYSTGSNEQYF
. | TRBJ2-4 | . | TRBV4-3 | TGCGCCAGCAGCCAAGATCTAATAGCCAAAAACATTCAGTACTTC | CASSQDLIAKNIQYF